This T cell receptor (beta chain) was retrieved from a study of blood T cell repertoires in COVID-19. Per the germline V gene, CDR1 is KGHDR and CDR2 is SFDVKD. With V trimmed by 4 bases and J by 8 bases, 7 bases remained unmatched. This CDR3 contains 14 residues. Seattle patient enrollment occurred during active infection, with longitudinal follow-up thereafter. Libraries were prepared by immunoSEQ multiplex PCR; TCRdb keeps only in-frame clonotypes and omits some of them. The data hold over 55,000 clones, with approximately 80% observed a single time. The specimen sequenced was peripheral blood. V usage is TRBV24-1 and J usage is TRBJ2-1, with 7 bases identical to TRBD2. The TCR comes from a man aged 45-60 years with COVID-19, enrolled during active disease. CDR3 in DNA: TGTGCCACCAGTGACCCCAGCGGGAACGATGAGCAGTTCTTC. Protein: CATSDPSGNDEQFF.